This record looks at one TCR beta chain sequence and its context. V dropped 2 bases and J dropped 5 bases, with 10 bases sitting between them. Germline assignment: CDR1 LGHDT and CDR2 YNNKEL (reference sequence). The CDR3 contains 15 residues. The sample originates from a study of blood T cell repertoires in COVID-19. Across the whole study: Samples of COVID-19 (acute and convalescent) were obtained from the United States, Italy and Spain. From T cells, B-cell-depleted T cells, or PBMCs came the material, which was cDNA or gDNA.

Source study methods: The authors estimated nucleated cell counts from reference gene primer amplification. TCRdb's copy holds only in-frame clones and misses some; the assay was immunoSEQ multiplex PCR. From that table come the V and J calls and clone size; the DNA was used to work out D and trimming. Here the sample spans about 160,000 clones, 80% to 95% being singletons. What was sequenced was peripheral blood. The chain links TRBV3-1 (or the pseudogene TRBV3-2) to TRBJ1-6; no firm D call. The TCR sequence derives from a woman between 50 and 59 years old with acute or convalescent COVID-19. The CDR3 region is CASSQSGQNNSPLHF. CDR3 DNA: TGTGCCAGCAGCCAAAGCGGGCAGAATAATTCACCCCTCCACTTT.